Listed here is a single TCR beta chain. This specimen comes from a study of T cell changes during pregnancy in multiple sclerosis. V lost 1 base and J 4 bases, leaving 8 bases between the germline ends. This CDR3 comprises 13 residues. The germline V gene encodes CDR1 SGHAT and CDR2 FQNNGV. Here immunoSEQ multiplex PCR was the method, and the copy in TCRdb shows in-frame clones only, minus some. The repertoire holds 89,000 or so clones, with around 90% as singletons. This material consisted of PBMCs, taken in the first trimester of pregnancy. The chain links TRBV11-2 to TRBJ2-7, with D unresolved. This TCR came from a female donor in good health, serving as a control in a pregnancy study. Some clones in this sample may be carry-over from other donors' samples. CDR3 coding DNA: TGTGCCAGCAGCTTAGCTGGGCTATACGAGCAGTACTTC. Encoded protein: CASSLAGLYEQYF.